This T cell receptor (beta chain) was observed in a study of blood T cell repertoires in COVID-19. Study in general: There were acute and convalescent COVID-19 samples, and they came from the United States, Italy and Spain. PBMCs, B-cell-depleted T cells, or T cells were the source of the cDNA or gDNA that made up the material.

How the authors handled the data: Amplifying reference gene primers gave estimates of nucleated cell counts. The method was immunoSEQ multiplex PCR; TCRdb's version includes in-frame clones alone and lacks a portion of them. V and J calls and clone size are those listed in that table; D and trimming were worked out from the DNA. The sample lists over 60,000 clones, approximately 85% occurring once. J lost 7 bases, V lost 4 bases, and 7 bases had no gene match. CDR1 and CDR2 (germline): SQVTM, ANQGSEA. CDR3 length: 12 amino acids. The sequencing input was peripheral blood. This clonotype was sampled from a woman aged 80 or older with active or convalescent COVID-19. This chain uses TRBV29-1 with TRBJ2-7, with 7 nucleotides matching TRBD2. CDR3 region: CSVAGGSGEQYF. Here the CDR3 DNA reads TGCAGCGTTGCAGGCGGGAGTGGGGAGCAGTACTTC.